This T cell receptor (beta chain) was captured by sequencing in a study of T-cell memory formation after mild COVID-19. Study-level background: Among the donors, TCR clusters were largely specific to each donor. Study-level results: Balance between CD4 and CD8 was seen in clones contracting day 15 to 85, and a CD4+ lean was seen in later expanders. Most CD4+ clones that shrank were in CM and EM, while CD8+ ones turned up in EMRA.

The 5'RACE method, run with constant-segment primers, produced TCR alpha and TCR beta cDNA libraries (carrying sample barcodes and UMIs). TCRdb re-analysed the 5' RACE reads in MiXCR, keeping a single row per CDR3 protein. The sample has approximately 150,000 distinct CDR3 sequences, about 5.5% seen once. This clonotype was observed a handful of times. Its antigen is still unknown. After removal of 4 bases from V and 2 bases from J, the junction contained 0 bases not matched to a gene. The CDR3 has 16 amino acids. CDR1 MGHDK and CDR2 SYGVNS come from the germline V gene. This sequence was found in an adult woman who had mild COVID-19 (a few samples of this study predate the infection). Cell type and time point are not known. Sequenced: PBMCs or a T cell subset sorted from them (not recorded which). The chain combines TRBV25-1 with TRBJ1-6, with 12 positions matching TRBD1. CDR3 residues: CASSGDRGPYNSPLHF. DNA for the CDR3: TGTGCCAGCAGTGGGGACAGGGGGCCCTATAATTCACCCCTCCACTTT.